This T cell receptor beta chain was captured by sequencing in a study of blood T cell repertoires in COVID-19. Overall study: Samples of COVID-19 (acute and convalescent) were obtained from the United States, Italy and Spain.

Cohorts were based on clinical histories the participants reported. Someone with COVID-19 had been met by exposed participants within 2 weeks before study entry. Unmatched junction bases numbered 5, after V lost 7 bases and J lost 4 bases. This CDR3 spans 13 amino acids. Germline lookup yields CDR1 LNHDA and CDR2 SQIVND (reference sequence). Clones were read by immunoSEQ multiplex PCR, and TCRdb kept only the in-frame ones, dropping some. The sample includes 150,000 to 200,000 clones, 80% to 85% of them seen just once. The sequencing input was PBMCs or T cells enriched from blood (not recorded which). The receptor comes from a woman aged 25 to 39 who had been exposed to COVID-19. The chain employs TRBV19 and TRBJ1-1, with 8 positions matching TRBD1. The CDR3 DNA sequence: TGTGCCAGTATTCGACAGGGGACCACTGAAGCTTTCTTT. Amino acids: CASIRQGTTEAFF.